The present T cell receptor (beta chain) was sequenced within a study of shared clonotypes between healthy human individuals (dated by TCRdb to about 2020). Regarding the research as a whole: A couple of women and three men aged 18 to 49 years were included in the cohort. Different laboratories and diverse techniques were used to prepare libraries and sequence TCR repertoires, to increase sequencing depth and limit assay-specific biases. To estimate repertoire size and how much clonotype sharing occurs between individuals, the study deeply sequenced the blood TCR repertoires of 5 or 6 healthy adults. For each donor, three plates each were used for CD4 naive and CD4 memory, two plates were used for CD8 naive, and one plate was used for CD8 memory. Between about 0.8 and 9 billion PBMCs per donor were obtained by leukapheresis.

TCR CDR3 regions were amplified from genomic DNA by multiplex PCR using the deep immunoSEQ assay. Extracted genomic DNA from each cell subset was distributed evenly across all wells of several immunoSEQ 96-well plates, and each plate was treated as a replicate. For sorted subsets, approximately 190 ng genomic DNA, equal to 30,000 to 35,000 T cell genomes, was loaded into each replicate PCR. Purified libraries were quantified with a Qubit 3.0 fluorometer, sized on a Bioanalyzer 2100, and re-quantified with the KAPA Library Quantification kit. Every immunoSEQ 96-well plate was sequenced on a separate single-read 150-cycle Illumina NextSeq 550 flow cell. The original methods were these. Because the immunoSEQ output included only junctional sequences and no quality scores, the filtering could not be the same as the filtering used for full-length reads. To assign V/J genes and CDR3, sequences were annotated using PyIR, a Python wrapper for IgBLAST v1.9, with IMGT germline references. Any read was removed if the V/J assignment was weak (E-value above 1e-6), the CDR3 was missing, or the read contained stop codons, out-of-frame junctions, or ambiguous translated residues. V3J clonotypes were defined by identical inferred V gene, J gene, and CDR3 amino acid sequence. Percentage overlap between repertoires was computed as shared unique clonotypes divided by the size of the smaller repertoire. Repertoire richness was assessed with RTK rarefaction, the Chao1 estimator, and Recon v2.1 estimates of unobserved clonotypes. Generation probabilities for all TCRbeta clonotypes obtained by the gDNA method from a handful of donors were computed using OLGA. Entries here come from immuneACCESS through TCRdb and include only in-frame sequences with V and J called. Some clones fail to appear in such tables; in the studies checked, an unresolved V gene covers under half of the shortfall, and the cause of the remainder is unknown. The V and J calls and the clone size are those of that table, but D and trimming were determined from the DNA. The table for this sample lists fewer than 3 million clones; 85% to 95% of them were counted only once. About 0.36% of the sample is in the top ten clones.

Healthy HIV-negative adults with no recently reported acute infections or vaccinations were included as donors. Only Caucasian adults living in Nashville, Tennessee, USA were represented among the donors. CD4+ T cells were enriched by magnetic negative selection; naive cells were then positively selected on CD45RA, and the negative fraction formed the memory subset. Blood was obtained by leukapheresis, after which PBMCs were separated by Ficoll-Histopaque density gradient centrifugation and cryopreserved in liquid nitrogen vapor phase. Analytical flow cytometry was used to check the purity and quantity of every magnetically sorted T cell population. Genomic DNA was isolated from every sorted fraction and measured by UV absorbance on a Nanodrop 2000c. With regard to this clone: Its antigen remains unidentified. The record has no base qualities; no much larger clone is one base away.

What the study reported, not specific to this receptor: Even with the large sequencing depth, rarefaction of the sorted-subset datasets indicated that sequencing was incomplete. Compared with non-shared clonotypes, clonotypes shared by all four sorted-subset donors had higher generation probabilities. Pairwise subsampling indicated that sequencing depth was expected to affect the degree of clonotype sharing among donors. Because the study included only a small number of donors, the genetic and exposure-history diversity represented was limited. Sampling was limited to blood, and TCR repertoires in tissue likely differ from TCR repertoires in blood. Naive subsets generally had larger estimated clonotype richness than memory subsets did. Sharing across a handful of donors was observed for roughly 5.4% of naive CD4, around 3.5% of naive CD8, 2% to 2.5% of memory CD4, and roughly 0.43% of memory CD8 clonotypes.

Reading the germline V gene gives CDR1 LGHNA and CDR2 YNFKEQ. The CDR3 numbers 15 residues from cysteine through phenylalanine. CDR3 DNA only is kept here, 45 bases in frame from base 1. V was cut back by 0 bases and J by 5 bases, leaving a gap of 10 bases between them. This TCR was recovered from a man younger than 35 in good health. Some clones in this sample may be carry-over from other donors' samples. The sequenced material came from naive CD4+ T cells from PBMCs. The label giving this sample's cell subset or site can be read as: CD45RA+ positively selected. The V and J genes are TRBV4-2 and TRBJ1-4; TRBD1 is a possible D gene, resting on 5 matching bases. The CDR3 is CASSQDDSKNEKLFF. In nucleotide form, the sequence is TGTGCCAGCAGCCAAGACGACAGTAAGAATGAAAAACTGTTTTTT.